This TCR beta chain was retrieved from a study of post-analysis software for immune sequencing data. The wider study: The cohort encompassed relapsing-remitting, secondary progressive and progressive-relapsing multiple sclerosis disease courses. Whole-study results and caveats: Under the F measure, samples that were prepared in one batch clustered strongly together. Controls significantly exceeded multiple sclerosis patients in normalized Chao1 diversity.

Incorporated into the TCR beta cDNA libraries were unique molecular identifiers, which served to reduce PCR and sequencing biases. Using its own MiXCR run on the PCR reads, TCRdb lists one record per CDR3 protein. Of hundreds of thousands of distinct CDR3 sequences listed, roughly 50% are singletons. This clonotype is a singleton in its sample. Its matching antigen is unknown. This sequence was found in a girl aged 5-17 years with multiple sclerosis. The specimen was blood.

The CDR3 sequence: CASSPGRGRRHEQYF. The CDR3, as DNA: TGTGCCAGCTCCCCGGGCAGGGGGCGCAGACACGAGCAGTACTTC. The genes are TRBV18 and TRBJ2-5; the match to TRBD1 covers 8 bases. The end of the DNA is better explained by TRBJ2-7, so the J call may be wrong. The CDR3 has 15 amino acids. Germline-derived CDR1 and CDR2 are KGHSH and LQKENI.